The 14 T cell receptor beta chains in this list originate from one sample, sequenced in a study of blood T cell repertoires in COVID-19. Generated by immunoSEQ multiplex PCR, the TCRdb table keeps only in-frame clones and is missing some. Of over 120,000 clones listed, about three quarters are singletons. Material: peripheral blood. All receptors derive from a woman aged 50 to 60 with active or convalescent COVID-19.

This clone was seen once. For the CDR3, the DNA is TGTGCCAGCAGCTTAAGTAGCGGTCTCACAGATACGCAGTATTTT. Translation gives CASSLSSGLTDTQYF. The rearrangement joins TRBV7-3 to TRBJ2-3; a possible D gene is TRBD2 (6 bases). Germline values: CDR1 SGHTA, CDR2 FQGTGA. The CDR3 extends over 15 amino acids. Trimming removed 1 base from V and 2 bases from J, with 10 bases in between. Drawing the rest from reference TRBV7-3 and TRBJ2-3, the complete variable domain is GAGVSQTPSNKVTEKGKYVELRCDPISGHTALYWYRQSLGQGPEFLIYFQGTGAADDSGLPNDRFFAVRPEGSVSTLKIQRTERGDSAVYLCASSLSSGLTDTQYFGPGTRLTVL.

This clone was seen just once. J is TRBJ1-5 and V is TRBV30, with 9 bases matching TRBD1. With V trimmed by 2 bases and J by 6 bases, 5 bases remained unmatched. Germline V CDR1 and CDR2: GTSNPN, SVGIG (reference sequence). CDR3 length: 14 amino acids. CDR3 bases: TGTGCCTGGAGTTGGGGGACAGGGCGTCAGCCCCAGCATTTT. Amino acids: CAWSWGTGRQPQHF.

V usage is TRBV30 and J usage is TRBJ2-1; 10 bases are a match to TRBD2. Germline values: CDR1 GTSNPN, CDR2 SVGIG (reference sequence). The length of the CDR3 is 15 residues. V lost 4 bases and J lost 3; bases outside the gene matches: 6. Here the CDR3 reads CAWTSGGGNYNEQFF. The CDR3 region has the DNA TGTGCCTGGACTAGCGGGGGAGGAAACTACAATGAGCAGTTCTTC.

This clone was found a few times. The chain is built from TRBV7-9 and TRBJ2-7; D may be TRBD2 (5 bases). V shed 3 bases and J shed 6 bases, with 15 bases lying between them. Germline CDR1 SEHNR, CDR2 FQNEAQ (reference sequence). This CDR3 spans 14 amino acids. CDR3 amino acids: CASSFLPLGGEQYF. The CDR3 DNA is TGTGCCAGCAGCTTTCTCCCCCTTGGAGGCGAGCAGTACTTC.

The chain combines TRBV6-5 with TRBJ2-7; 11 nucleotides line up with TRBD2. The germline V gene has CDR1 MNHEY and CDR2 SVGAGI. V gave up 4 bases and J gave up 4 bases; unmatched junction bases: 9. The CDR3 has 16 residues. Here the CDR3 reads CASSSSSLAGAYEQYF. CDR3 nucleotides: TGTGCCAGCAGTTCCTCCTCACTAGCGGGAGCGTACGAGCAGTACTTC.

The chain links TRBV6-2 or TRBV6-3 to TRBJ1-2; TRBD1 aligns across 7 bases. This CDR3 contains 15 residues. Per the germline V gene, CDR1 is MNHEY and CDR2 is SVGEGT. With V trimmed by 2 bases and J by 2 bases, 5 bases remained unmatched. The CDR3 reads CASSYRQGSNYGYTF. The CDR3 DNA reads TGTGCCAGCAGTTACAGACAGGGATCGAACTATGGCTACACCTTC.

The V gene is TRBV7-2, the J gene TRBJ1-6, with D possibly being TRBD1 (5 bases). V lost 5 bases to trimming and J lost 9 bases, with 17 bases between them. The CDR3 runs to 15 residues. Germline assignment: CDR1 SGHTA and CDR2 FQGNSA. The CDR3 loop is CASSPLGQGASPLHF. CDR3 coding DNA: TGTGCCAGCAGCCCGCTGGGCCAGGGTGCTTCACCCCTCCACTTT.

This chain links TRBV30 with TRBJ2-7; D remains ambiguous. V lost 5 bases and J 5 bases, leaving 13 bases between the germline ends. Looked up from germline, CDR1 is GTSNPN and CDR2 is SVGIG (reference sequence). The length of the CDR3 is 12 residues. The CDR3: CAWAAPVDEQYF. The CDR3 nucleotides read TGTGCCTGGGCCGCCCCGGTGGACGAGCAGTACTTC.

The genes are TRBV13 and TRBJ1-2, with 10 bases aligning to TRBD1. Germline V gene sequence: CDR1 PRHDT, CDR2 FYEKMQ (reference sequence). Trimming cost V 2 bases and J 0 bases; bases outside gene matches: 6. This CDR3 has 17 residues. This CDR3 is CASSLRDRGWANYGYTF. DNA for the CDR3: TGTGCCAGCAGCTTAAGGGACAGGGGATGGGCTAACTATGGCTACACCTTC.

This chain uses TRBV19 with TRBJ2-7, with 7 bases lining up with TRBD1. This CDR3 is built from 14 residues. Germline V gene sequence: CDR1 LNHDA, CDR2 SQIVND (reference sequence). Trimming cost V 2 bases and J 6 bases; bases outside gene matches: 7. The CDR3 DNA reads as TGTGCCAGTAGTATACAGTGGACAGGTTCCGAGCAGTACTTC. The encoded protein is CASSIQWTGSEQYF.

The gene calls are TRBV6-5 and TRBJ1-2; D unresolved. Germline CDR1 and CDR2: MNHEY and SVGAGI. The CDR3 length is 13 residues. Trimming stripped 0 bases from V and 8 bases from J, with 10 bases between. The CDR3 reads CASSYSSAGGYTF. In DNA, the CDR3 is TGTGCCAGCAGTTACTCCTCGGCGGGAGGCTACACCTTC.

The CDR3 region has the DNA TGCGCCAGCAGCAACTCGGGACAGGGGTACTATGGCTACACCTTC. As protein: CASSNSGQGYYGYTF. The chain combines TRBV5-1 with TRBJ1-2, with 10 bases aligning to TRBD1. Losses at the gene ends were 4 bases for V and 3 bases for J; bases not matched to a gene: 6. The CDR3 is 15 amino acids. Germline values: CDR1 SGHRS, CDR2 YFSETQ.

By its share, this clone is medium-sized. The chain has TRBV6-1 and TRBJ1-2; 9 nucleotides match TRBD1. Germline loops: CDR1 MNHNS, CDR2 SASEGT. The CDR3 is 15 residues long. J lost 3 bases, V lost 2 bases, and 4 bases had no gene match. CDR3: CASSETGGADYGYTF. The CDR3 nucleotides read TGTGCCAGCAGTGAAACAGGGGGCGCGGACTATGGCTACACCTTC.

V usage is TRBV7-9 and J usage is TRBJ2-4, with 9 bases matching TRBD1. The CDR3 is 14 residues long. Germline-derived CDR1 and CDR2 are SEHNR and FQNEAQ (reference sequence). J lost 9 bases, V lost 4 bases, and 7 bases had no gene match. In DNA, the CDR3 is TGTGCCAGCAGCTCGCAGGGGACAGGGAGCATTCAGTACTTC. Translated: CASSSQGTGSIQYF. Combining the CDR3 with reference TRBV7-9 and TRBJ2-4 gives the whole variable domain DTGVSQNPRHKITKRGQNVTFRCDPISEHNRLYWYRQTLGQGPEFLTYFQNEAQLEKSRLLSDRFSAERPKGSFSTLEIQRTEQGDSAMYLCASSSQGTGSIQYFGAGTRLSVL.